A single sample is the source of the 8 T cell receptor beta chains below, sequenced in a study of cytomegalovirus exposure and HLA in healthy donors. PCR was performed using 60 Vbeta and 13 Jbeta primers. Profiled with immunoSEQ multiplex PCR; TCRdb holds only in-frame clones, not every one. The table records about 150,000 clones, over 70% of them present only once. Sequencing was performed on PBMCs. These receptor sequences come from a man younger than 40 in good health and CMV-seropositive.

The sample holds one count of this clone. The V and J genes are TRBV5-1 and TRBJ1-2; D is unclear. Germline V gives CDR1 SGHRS, CDR2 YFSETQ. The CDR3 has 13 amino acids. V was pared by 2 bases and J by 7 bases, with 12 bases between. The CDR3 loop is CASSFALGGGYTF. As DNA, the CDR3 is TGCGCCAGCAGCTTCGCCCTAGGAGGTGGCTACACCTTC.

This sequence joins TRBV6-1 and TRBJ2-7, with 12 bases lining up with TRBD2. The CDR3 runs to 12 residues. CDR1 is MNHNS, CDR2 SASEGT, per germline. The ends lost 10 bases at V and 4 bases at J; junction bases unmatched: 2. CDR3 sequence reads: CATGLAGYEQYF. In DNA, the CDR3 is TGTGCCACCGGACTAGCGGGATACGAGCAGTACTTC.

This chain joins TRBV18 and TRBJ2-2, with TRBD2 matching over 11 bases. Germline-derived CDR1 and CDR2 are KGHSH and LQKENI. With V trimmed by 4 bases and J by 4 bases, 8 bases remained unmatched. The CDR3 extends over 17 amino acids. CDR3 protein: CASSRSTGTSGTGELFF. CDR3 DNA: TGTGCCAGCTCACGATCGACCGGGACTAGCGGCACCGGGGAGCTGTTTTTT.

Details on this clone: Given the absence of the conserved phenylalanine or tryptophan at the CDR3 end, a read error is likely. No DNA is shown, since the ends of the CDR3 on it are uncertain; the CDR3 is the one TCRdb lists. The V and J genes are TRBV4-2 and TRBJ1-4. The germline CDR1 and CDR2 sequences are LGHNA and YNFKEQ. The CDR3 comprises 13 residues, both ends counted. The CDR3 loop is CASSQGRIRESLI.

Only a few counts were recorded for this clone. This rearrangement joins TRBV7-8 to TRBJ2-5; maybe TRBD1 (6 bases). CDR1 SGHVS and CDR2 FQNEAQ come from the germline V gene. V lost 2 bases, J lost 4 bases, and 17 bases lay in between. The CDR3 has 16 residues. The CDR3 region has the DNA TGTGCCAGCAGCTTAATTCAAGGCAGGGGAGCAGAGACCCAGTACTTC. Its translation is CASSLIQGRGAETQYF.

The CDR3 loop is CASSNSGGYEQYF. The CDR3 nucleotides read TGTGCCAGCAGCAATAGCGGGGGATACGAGCAGTACTTC. The chain is built from TRBV5-4 and TRBJ2-7; TRBD2 agrees at 9 bases. V lost 4 bases and J lost 4; bases outside the gene matches: 3. CDR1 is SGHNT, CDR2 YYREEE, per germline (reference sequence). There are 13 residues in the CDR3.

This chain connects TRBV27 to TRBJ2-1; 8 bases are shared with TRBD1. Germline V lookup: CDR1 MNHEY, CDR2 SMNVEV (reference sequence). The CDR3 contains 13 residues. V shed 11 bases and J 1 base; nucleotides not matched to a gene: 4. The CDR3 nucleotides read TGTGCCTCCGGGACAGGATCCTACAATGAGCAGTTCTTC. Translated, it gives CASGTGSYNEQFF.

The J gene is TRBJ2-1, the V gene TRBV2; 8 nucleotides agree with TRBD1. Germline assignment: CDR1 SNHLY and CDR2 FYNNEI. V trimming: 10 bases; J trimming: 5 bases; junction bases outside the gene matches: 7. The length of the CDR3 is 13 residues. The CDR3 DNA sequence: TGTGCCACTATCCGGGACAGGAACAATGAGCAGTTCTTC. It encodes CATIRDRNNEQFF.